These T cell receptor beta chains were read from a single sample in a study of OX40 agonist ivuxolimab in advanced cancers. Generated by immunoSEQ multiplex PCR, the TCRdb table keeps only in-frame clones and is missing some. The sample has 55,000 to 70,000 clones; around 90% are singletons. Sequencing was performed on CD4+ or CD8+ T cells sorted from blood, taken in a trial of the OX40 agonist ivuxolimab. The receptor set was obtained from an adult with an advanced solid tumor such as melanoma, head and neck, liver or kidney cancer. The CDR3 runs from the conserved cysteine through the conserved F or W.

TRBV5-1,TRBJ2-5,CASSPGHGQETQYF
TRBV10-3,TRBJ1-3,CAIRNRVVSGNTIYF
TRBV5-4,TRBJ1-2,CASSLNAQEGYTF
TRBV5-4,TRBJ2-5,CASSPTKRKQETQYF
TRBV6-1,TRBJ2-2,CASSEDIYANTGELFF
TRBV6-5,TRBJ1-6,CASRRGGKSPLHF
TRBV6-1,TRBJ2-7,CASTNLGGEQYF
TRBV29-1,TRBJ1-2,CSVPGGWHTF
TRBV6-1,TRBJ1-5,CASSESGNQPQHF
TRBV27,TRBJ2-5,CASTQTGTGEETQYF
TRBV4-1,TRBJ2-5,CASSQGLLEETQYF
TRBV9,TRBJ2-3,CASSVGGSRAGGTDTQYF
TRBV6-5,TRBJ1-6,CASRRASSYNSPLHF
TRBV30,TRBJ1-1,CAWRENTEAFF
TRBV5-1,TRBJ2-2,CASSNGLAGEKTGELFF
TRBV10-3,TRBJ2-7,CAIGLVATEQYF
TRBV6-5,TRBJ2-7,CASSLGQGFEQYF
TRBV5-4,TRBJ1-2,CASSPDRFNYGYTF
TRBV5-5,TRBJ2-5,CASSLGGNREETQYF
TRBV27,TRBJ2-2,CASRRPGPNTGELFF
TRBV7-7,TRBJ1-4,CASSHERPTNEKLFF
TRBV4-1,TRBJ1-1,CASSQEGGVTEAFF
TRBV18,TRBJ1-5,CASSPLPSGGVSNQPQHF
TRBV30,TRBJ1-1,CAWNIAGQQEAFF
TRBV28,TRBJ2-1,CASSLGGLSHEQFF
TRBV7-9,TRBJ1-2,CAMGGQTGSYGYTF
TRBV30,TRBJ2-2,CAWSLITGELFF
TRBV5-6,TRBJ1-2,CASNRDTYGYTF
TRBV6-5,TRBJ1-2,CASSYRGEGYTF
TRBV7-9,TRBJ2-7,CASSLGTVVYEQYF
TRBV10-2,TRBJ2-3,CASSKDRVTDTQYF
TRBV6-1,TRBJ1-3,CASSVAGKGGNTIYF
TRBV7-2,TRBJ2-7,CASSLGSGGTSLLFEQYF
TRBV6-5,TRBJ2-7,CASSYSGQGPYEQYF
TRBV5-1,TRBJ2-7,CASSSGTGSYEQYF
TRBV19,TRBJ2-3,CASSQRLAGDTDTQYF
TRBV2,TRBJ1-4,CASRAFLGTLGEKLFF
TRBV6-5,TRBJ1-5,CASSIDQGVSQPQHF
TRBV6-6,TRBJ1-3,CASSTGQGLSGNTIYF
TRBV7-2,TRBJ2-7,CASSEGTSGEQYF
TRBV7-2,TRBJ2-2,CASSRRAGTGELFF
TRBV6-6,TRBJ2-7,CASSCLMAAGYEQYF
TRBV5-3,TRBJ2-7,CASSLAPSGGGEQYF
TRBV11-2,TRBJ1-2,CASRQDSSYGYTF
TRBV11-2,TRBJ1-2,CASSPRRDRVEGYTF
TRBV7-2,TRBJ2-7,CASSLYRVTRSNSYEQYF
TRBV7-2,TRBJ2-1,CASSLEVGRASYNEQFF
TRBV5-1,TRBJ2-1,CASSKTGQASSYNEQFF
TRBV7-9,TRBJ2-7,CASSSTSGGASEQYF
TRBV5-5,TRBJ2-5,CASSLDGGRGKTQYF
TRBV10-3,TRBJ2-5,CAISDPTITKTQYF
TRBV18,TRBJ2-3,CASSLLRGGTDTQYF
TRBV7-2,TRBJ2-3,CASSFPLAGEYTDTQYF
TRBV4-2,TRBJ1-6,CASRQTGDNSPLHF